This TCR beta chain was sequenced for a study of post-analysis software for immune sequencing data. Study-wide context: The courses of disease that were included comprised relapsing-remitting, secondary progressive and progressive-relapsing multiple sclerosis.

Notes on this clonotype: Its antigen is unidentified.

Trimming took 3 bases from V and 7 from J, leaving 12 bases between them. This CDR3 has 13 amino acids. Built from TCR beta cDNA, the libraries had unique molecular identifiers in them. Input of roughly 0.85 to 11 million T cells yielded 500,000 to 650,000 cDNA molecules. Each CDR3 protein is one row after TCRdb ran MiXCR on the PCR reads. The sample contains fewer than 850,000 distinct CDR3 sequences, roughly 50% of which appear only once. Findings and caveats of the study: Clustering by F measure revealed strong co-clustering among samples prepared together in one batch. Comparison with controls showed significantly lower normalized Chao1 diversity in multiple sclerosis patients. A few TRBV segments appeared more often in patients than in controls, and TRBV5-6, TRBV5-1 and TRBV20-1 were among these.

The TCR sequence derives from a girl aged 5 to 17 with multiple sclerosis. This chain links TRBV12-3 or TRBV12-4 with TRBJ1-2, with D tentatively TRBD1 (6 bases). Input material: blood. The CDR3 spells CASSFRQGSGYTF. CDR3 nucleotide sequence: TGTGCCAGCAGTTTTCGCCAGGGGAGTGGCTACACCTTC.